These 14 T cell receptor beta chains were all obtained from the same sample, sequenced in a study of PD-L1 blockade in urothelial cancer. Sequencing used immunoSEQ multiplex PCR; TCRdb keeps in-frame clones, though not all of them. The table records 50,000 to 65,000 clones, over 75% of them present only once. Sequenced here: PBMCs, sampled around atezolizumab (anti-PD-L1) treatment. The receptors shown here come from a man between 35 and 55 years old with urothelial cancer.

The chain joins TRBV5-6 to TRBJ2-1, with TRBD1 matching 7 bases. Germline CDR1 SGHDT, CDR2 YYEEEE. The CDR3 has 12 amino acids. V shed 8 bases and J 7 bases; nucleotides not matched to a gene: 6. The CDR3 spells CASKTGWNEQFF. CDR3 DNA sequence: TGTGCCAGTAAGACAGGGTGGAATGAGCAGTTCTTC. Supplemented by reference TRBV5-6 and TRBJ2-1, the full variable domain reads DAGVTQSPTHLIKTRGQQVTLRCSPKSGHDTVSWYQQALGQGPQFIFQYYEEEERQRGNFPDRFSGHQFPNYSSELNVNALLLGDSALYLCASKTGWNEQFFGPGTRLTVL.

This clone came up once. The V and J genes are TRBV15 and TRBJ2-5, with D perhaps matching TRBD1 (5 bases). CDR3 size: 13 residues. The germline V gene has CDR1 LNHNV and CDR2 YYDKDF (reference sequence). Trimming took off 0 bases at V and 3 bases at J, with 5 bases between the two ends. CDR3 nucleotide sequence: TGTGCCACCAGCAGAGACAGGGAAGAGACCCAGTACTTC. The encoded protein is CATSRDREETQYF.

This rearrangement joins TRBV28 to TRBJ1-5; D is possibly TRBD1 (5 bases). Germline CDR1 MDHEN, CDR2 SYDVKM. V was shortened by 4 bases and J by 2 bases, with 15 bases between the two germline ends. The CDR3 totals 16 residues. The CDR3 region has the DNA TGTGCCAGCAGTTGGGGGGAGGCGGGGGGCAATCAGCCCCAGCATTTT. Its protein is CASSWGEAGGNQPQHF.

The genes are TRBV6-4 and TRBJ1-3; D unresolved. Germline loops: CDR1 MRHNA, CDR2 SNTAGT. Trimming removed 0 bases at V and 5 bases at J, with 8 bases between. This CDR3 has 14 residues. In DNA, the CDR3 is TGTGCCAGCAGTGACTCGGCAGCGAGAAACACCATATATTTT. Translation gives CASSDSAARNTIYF.

CDR3 amino acids: CASISDRVKVEQYF. The CDR3 DNA reads TGTGCCAGCATTTCGGACAGGGTTAAGGTCGAGCAGTACTTC. The V and J genes are TRBV6-1 and TRBJ2-7; 8 bases agree with TRBD1. The CDR3 has 14 amino acids. J gave up 6 bases and V 7 bases, and 11 bases lay outside the gene matches. CDR1 and CDR2 from the germline V gene are MNHNS and SASEGT.

This chain connects TRBV14 to TRBJ2-1; possibly TRBD2 for D (6 bases). The germline V gene has CDR1 SGHDN and CDR2 FVKESK. The CDR3 length is 15 residues. Trimming took 0 bases from V and 3 from J, leaving 9 bases between them. In nucleotides, the CDR3 is TGTGCCAGCAGCCAAGATGGGGGGATCTACAATGAGCAGTTCTTC. Translating it yields CASSQDGGIYNEQFF.

This chain uses TRBV5-6 with TRBJ2-7, with D possibly matching TRBD2 (5 bases). The CDR3 covers 13 residues. Germline loops: CDR1 SGHDT, CDR2 YYEEEE. Trimming cost V 0 bases and J 5 bases, with 9 bases left between them. The CDR3 is CASSLGTSNEQYF. The DNA for the CDR3 is TGTGCCAGCAGCTTGGGGACTTCGAACGAGCAGTACTTC.

The V gene is TRBV10-3, the J gene TRBJ2-3; possible D gene TRBD2, 6 bases. From germline, CDR1 is ENHRY and CDR2 SYGVKD. Deletions cut 5 bases from V and 0 bases from J, with 9 bases between. CDR3 length equals 14 residues. CDR3: CAISHGTSTDTQYF. The CDR3, as DNA: TGTGCCATCAGTCACGGGACTAGCACAGATACGCAGTATTTT.

This chain connects TRBV4-3 to TRBJ1-4; 7 nucleotides line up with TRBD1. Germline values: CDR1 LGHNA, CDR2 YSLEER. The CDR3 is made up of 17 amino acids. The V segment lost 1 base and the J segment 6 bases; nucleotides outside the gene matches: 11. CDR3 in DNA: TGCGCCAGCAGCCAAGGTCTCGACAGGGAGCTTGATGAAAAACTGTTTTTT. Translating it yields CASSQGLDRELDEKLFF.

The rearrangement uses TRBV29-1 and TRBJ2-1; 8 bases are shared with TRBD2. Germline V CDR1 and CDR2: SQVTM, ANQGSEA. CDR3 length: 13 amino acids. V shed 6 bases, J shed 8 bases, and the junction held 9 bases outside the gene matches. DNA of the CDR3: TGCAGCGTCCTACTAGCGGCCGGGGATGAGCAGTTCTTC. It encodes CSVLLAAGDEQFF.

This clone was recorded only once. The gene calls are TRBV19 and TRBJ2-2; TRBD1 matches at 11 bases. Losses at the gene ends were 5 bases for V and 4 bases for J; bases not matched to a gene: 0. Per germline, CDR1 LNHDA and CDR2 SQIVND (reference sequence). The CDR3 covers 14 residues. The CDR3 DNA follows: TGTGCCAGTAGTGGGACAGGGGGCACCGGGGAGCTGTTTTTT. Protein: CASSGTGGTGELFF.

The CDR3 nucleotides are TGTGCCAGCAGCTACGGAGAAAACGAGCAGTACTTC. The encoded protein is CASSYGENEQYF. This chain connects TRBV7-9 to TRBJ2-7; D is undetermined. Trimming took 4 bases from V and 5 from J, leaving 9 bases between them. This CDR3 comprises 12 residues. From germline, CDR1 is SEHNR and CDR2 FQNEAQ (reference sequence).

Here the CDR3 DNA reads TGTGCCTGGAGTTATAGCGGTTCGGGCGAGCAGTACTTC. This translates into CAWSYSGSGEQYF. V usage is TRBV30 and J usage is TRBJ2-7, with TRBD2 as a possible D gene (6 bases). The CDR3 loop spans 13 amino acids. Looked up from germline, CDR1 is GTSNPN and CDR2 is SVGIG (reference sequence). V lost 2 bases and J lost 6, with 14 bases in between.

This clone showed up just a few times. This chain uses TRBV2 with TRBJ1-5; tentatively, D is TRBD1 (6 bases). There are 13 residues in the CDR3. V gave up 5 bases and J gave up 5 bases, with 10 bases separating them. Per germline, CDR1 SNHLY and CDR2 FYNNEI. The CDR3 nucleotides are TGTGCCAGCAGTCGACAGGAAGATCAGCCCCAGCATTTT. Amino acid sequence: CASSRQEDQPQHF.